Below, 12 T cell receptor beta chains from the same sample are listed, as sequenced in a study of cytomegalovirus exposure and HLA in healthy donors. The PCR had 60 Vbeta and 13 Jbeta primers. Clones were read by immunoSEQ multiplex PCR, and TCRdb kept only the in-frame ones, dropping some. The sample contains under 200,000 clones, around 90% of which appear only once. Sequencing input: PBMCs. These receptors all come from a boy between 2 and 10 years old in good health and CMV-seronegative.

The V call is TRBV14, the J call TRBJ1-1; a possible D gene is TRBD1 (6 bases). The CDR3 loop spans 14 amino acids. Germline values: CDR1 SGHDN, CDR2 FVKESK. The V gene lost 4 bases and the J gene lost 3 bases, with 12 bases spanning the gap. In nucleotides, the CDR3 is TGTGCCAGCAGCCCCTGGGACACCTACACTGAAGCTTTCTTT. Translated, it gives CASSPWDTYTEAFF.

V is TRBV9 and J is TRBJ2-3, with D maybe TRBD2 (7 bases). The CDR3 is made up of 15 amino acids. V was shortened by 2 bases and J by 2 bases, with 12 bases between the two germline ends. Per the germline V gene, CDR1 is SGDLS and CDR2 is YYNGEE. CDR3 region: CASSVWRGPTDTQYF. Written as DNA, the CDR3 is TGTGCCAGCAGCGTGTGGCGGGGGCCCACAGATACGCAGTATTTT.

This clone occurred a few times. The V and J genes are TRBV2 and TRBJ1-5, with unresolved D. The CDR3 has 14 residues. Germline assignment: CDR1 SNHLY and CDR2 FYNNEI. Trimming took 4 bases from V and 0 from J, leaving 7 bases between them. The CDR3 region is CASSAQDSNQPQHF. The CDR3 nucleotides read TGTGCCAGCAGTGCACAAGATAGCAATCAGCCCCAGCATTTT.

The V gene is TRBV6-1, the J gene TRBJ1-5; D uncertain. CDR3 length equals 13 residues. V shed 3 bases and J shed 3 bases, with 6 bases lying between them. Germline CDR1 is MNHNS and CDR2 is SASEGT. CDR3 in amino acids: CASSERFNQPQHF. The CDR3, as DNA: TGTGCCAGCAGTGAGAGATTCAATCAGCCCCAGCATTTT.

V and J are TRBV7-7 and TRBJ2-7; tentatively, D is TRBD1 (5 bases). The CDR3 contains 13 residues. Germline V lookup: CDR1 SSHAT, CDR2 FNYEAQ (reference sequence). Trimming shortened V by 5 bases and J by 7 bases, and 15 bases separated the two germline ends. CDR3 bases: TGTGCCAGCAGCCCCGACAGCCTTGGAGAGCAGTACTTC. This encodes CASSPDSLGEQYF.

V gene TRBV7-2 combines with J gene TRBJ2-1; possibly TRBD2 for D (5 bases). V lost 0 bases and J lost 8, with 11 bases in between. CDR3 length equals 14 residues. Germline CDR1 and CDR2: SGHTA and FQGNSA. Written as DNA, the CDR3 is TGTGCCAGCAGCTTAGCGAGGCCTAGCCATGAGCAGTTCTTC. Its translation is CASSLARPSHEQFF.

V is TRBV6-1 and J is TRBJ1-2; D gene uncertain. The CDR3 is made up of 13 amino acids. Germline V lookup: CDR1 MNHNS, CDR2 SASEGT. Trimming pared 4 bases from V and 8 bases from J, leaving 14 bases between. The CDR3 loop reads CASSGEGFDGYTF. In DNA form, the CDR3 reads TGTGCCAGCAGTGGGGAGGGATTCGACGGCTACACCTTC.

CDR3 sequence: CASSQVLGGGTNTGELFF. The CDR3 nucleotides read TGCGCCAGCAGCCAAGTGTTGGGGGGTGGCACGAACACCGGGGAGCTGTTTTTT. The rearrangement uses TRBV4-1 and TRBJ2-2; D possibly corresponds to TRBD2 (6 bases). CDR1 MGHRA and CDR2 YSYEKL come from the germline V gene. The CDR3 length is 18 residues. Between the trimmed V and J ends, which lost 1 base and 0 bases, there was a span of 15 bases.

The CDR3 here is CASSFDRGGGNTIYF. CDR3 coding DNA: TGTGCCAGCAGCTTCGACAGGGGAGGCGGAAACACCATATATTTT. The chain couples TRBV5-4 to TRBJ1-3, with 8 positions matching TRBD1. Germline trimming cut 2 bases from V and 4 bases from J; bases unmatched to any gene: 5. Germline values: CDR1 SGHNT, CDR2 YYREEE (reference sequence). This CDR3 has 15 amino acids.

Regarding this clone: At one of its ends the junction is not consistent with the germline gene, which may arise from a read error. The chain employs TRBV7-9 and TRBJ1-1, with 7 bases matching TRBD1. The germline CDR1 and CDR2 sequences are SEHNR and FQNEAQ (reference sequence). CDR3 size: 17 residues. The CDR3 loop is CSSSLVATGTLNTEAFF. Here the CDR3 DNA reads TGTTCCAGCAGCTTAGTTGCGACAGGGACGCTGAACACTGAAGCTTTCTTT.

The V call is TRBV5-1, the J call TRBJ2-3, with a possible D match to TRBD1 (5 bases). This CDR3 spans 19 amino acids. Trimming cost V 4 bases and J 3 bases, with 27 bases left between them. The V gene's germline CDR1 is SGHRS and CDR2 YFSETQ. DNA of the CDR3: TGCGCCAGCAGCAGGGGTCTGTTGAGCAGCCCAGAAATAACAGATACGCAGTATTTT. It is translated as CASSRGLLSSPEITDTQYF.

The genes are TRBV7-2 and TRBJ2-1, with D perhaps matching TRBD1 (6 bases). The germline V gene has CDR1 SGHTA and CDR2 FQGNSA. Trimming shortened V by 5 bases and J by 12 bases, and 23 bases separated the two germline ends. The CDR3 contains 15 residues. CDR3 coding DNA: TGTGCCAGCAGCAACTTAGGGGGTTATCGAGCCGGGCAGTTCTTC. Encoded protein: CASSNLGGYRAGQFF.